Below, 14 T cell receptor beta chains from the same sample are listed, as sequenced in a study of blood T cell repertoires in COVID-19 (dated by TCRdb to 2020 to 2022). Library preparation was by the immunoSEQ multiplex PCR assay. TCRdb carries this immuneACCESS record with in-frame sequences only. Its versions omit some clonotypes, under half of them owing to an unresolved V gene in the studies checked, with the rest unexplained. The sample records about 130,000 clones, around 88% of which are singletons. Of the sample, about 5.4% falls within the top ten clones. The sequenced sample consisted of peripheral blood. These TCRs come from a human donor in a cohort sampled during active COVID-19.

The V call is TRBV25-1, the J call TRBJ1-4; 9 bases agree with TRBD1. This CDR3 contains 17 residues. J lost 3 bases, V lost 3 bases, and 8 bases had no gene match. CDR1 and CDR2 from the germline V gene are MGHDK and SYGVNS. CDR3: CASSDTGQGKANEKLFF. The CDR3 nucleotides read TGTGCCAGCAGTGATACGGGACAGGGAAAGGCTAATGAAAAACTGTTTTTT.

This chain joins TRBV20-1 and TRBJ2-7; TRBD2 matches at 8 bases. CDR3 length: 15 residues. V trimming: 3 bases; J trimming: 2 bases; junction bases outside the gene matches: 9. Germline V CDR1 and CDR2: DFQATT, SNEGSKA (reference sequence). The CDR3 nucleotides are TGCAGTGCTAGTTCTACGGGACTAGGGGCCTACGAGCAGTACTTC. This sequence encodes CSASSTGLGAYEQYF.

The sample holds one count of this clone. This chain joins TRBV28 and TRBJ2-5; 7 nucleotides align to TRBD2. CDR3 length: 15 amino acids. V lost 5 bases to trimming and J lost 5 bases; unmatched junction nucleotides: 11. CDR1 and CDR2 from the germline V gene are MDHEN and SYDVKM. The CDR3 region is CASSQGLVSRETQYF. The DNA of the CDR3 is TGTGCCAGCAGTCAAGGACTAGTGAGTCGGGAGACCCAGTACTTC.

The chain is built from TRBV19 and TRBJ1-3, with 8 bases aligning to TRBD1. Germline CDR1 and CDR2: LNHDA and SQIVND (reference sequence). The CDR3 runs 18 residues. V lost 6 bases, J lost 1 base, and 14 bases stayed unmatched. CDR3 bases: TGTGCCAGTAGCCCCTGGCGTCAGGGGGCGAGGTCTGGAAACACCATATATTTT. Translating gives CASSPWRQGARSGNTIYF.

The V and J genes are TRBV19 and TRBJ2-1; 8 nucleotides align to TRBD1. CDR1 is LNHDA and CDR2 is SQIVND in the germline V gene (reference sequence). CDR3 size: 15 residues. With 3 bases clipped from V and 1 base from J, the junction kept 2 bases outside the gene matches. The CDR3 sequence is CASSIRQGSYNEQFF. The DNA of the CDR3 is TGTGCCAGTAGTATTAGACAGGGGTCCTACAATGAGCAGTTCTTC.

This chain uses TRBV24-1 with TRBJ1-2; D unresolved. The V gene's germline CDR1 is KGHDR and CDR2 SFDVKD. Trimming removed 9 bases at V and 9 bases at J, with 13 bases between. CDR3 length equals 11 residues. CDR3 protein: CATPPAVCYTF. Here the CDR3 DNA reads TGTGCCACCCCCCCCGCGGTTTGCTACACCTTC.

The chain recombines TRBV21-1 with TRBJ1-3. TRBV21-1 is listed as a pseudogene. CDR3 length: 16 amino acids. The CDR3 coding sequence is TGTGCCAGCAGCAAAAGCGAGGGATCAACTGGAAACACCATATATTTT. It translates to CASSKSEGSTGNTIYF.

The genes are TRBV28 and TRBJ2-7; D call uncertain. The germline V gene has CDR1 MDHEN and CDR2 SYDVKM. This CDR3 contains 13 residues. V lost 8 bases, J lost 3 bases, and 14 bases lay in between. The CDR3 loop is CASGSYASYEQYF. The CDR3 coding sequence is TGTGCCAGCGGCTCTTATGCAAGCTACGAGCAGTACTTC.

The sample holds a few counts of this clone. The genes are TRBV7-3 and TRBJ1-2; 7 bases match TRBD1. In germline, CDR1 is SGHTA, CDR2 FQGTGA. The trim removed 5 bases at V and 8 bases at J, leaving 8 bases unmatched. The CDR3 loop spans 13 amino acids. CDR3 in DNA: TGTGCCAGCAGCCCGACAGGGTCCGGGGGCTACACCTTC. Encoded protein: CASSPTGSGGYTF.

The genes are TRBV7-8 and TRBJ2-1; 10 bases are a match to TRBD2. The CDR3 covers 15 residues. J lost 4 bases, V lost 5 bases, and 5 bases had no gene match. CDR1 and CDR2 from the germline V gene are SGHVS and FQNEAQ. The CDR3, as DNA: TGTGCCAGCAGCCCAAGAGCGGGAGGGTACAATGAGCAGTTCTTC. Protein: CASSPRAGGYNEQFF.

The CDR3 sequence is CATSDFRGRTLHF. DNA of the CDR3: TGTGCCACCAGTGATTTCAGGGGGCGAACCCTCCACTTT. The genes are TRBV24-1 and TRBJ1-6; 8 nucleotides agree with TRBD1. The CDR3 has 13 residues. The V and J ends lost 1 base and 14 bases, in that order; junction bases with no gene match: 3. Germline CDR1 is KGHDR and CDR2 is SFDVKD.

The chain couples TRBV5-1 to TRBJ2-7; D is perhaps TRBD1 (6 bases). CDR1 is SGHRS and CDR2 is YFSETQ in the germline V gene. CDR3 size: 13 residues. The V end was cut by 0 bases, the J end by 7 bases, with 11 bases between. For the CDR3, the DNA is TGCGCCAGCAGCTTGGTACAGGGAATAGAGCAGTACTTC. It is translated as CASSLVQGIEQYF.

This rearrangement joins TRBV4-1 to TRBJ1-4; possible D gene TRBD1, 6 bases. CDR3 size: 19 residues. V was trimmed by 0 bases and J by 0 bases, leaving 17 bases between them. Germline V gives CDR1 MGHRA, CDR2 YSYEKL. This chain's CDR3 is CASSQDGPGHFATNEKLFF. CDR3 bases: TGCGCCAGCAGCCAAGATGGGCCGGGACACTTCGCAACTAATGAAAAACTGTTTTTT.

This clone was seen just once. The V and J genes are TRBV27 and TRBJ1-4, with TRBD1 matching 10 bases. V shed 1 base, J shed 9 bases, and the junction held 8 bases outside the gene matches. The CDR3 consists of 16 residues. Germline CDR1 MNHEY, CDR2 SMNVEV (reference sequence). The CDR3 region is CASSLWGAGQGKKLFF. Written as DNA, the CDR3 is TGTGCCAGCAGTTTATGGGGGGCGGGACAGGGGAAAAAACTGTTTTTT.